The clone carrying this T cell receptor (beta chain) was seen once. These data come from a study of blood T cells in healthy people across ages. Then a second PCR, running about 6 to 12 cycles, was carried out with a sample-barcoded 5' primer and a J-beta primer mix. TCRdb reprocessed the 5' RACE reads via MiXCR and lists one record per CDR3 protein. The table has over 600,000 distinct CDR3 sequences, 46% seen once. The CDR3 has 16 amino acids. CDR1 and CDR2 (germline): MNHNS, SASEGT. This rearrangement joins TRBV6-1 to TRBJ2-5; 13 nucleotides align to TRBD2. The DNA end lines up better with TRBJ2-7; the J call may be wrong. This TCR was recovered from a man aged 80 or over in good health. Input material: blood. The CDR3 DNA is TGTGCCAGCAGTGACCAAGGACTAGCGGGAGCCTACGAGCAGTACTTC. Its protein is CASSDQGLAGAYEQYF.